Following are 15 T cell receptor beta chains from one sample sequenced in a study of T cells after yellow fever vaccination. TCRdb recomputed calls from the 5' RACE reads with MiXCR, one row per CDR3 protein. The table records hundreds of thousands of distinct CDR3 sequences, about 14% of them present only once. The source material was PBMCs, sampled on the day of the yellow fever booster vaccination. These receptors all come from a man aged 25-45 years who received the YFV17D yellow fever vaccine.

This clonotype appeared a few times. The chain employs TRBV5-5 and TRBJ2-7; D gene ambiguous. The CDR3 length is 15 residues. Germline V gene lookup returns CDR1 SGHKS and CDR2 YYEKEE (reference sequence). V lost 0 bases, J lost 3 bases, and 13 bases lay in between. The CDR3 here is CASSLEGRISYEQYF. The CDR3 coding sequence is TGTGCCAGCAGCTTGGAGGGCCGGATAAGCTACGAGCAGTACTTC.

The V and J genes are TRBV20-1 and TRBJ2-7; 10 nucleotides match TRBD1. V lost 5 bases and J lost 2; bases outside the gene matches: 6. This CDR3 is 14 amino acids long. Germline V lookup: CDR1 DFQATT, CDR2 SNEGSKA (reference sequence). In DNA form, the CDR3 reads TGCAGTGCTGACTATGGACAGGGGGCCTACGAGCAGTACTTC. Translated, it gives CSADYGQGAYEQYF.

This chain links TRBV6-5 with TRBJ2-1; 9 bases map to TRBD2. The germline V gene encodes CDR1 MNHEY and CDR2 SVGAGI. V lost 2 bases to trimming and J lost 2 bases; unmatched junction nucleotides: 7. There are 17 residues in the CDR3. CDR3 amino acids: CASSYEGGRGPYNEQFF. Written as DNA, the CDR3 is TGTGCCAGCAGTTACGAAGGCGGGAGGGGACCCTACAATGAGCAGTTCTTC.

Many counts were recorded for this clonotype. V usage is TRBV30 and J usage is TRBJ2-7; 7 nucleotides line up with TRBD2. The CDR3 is made up of 14 amino acids. V trimming: 4 bases; J trimming: 5 bases; junction bases outside the gene matches: 11. Per germline, CDR1 GTSNPN and CDR2 SVGIG (reference sequence). As DNA, the CDR3 is TGTGCCTGGAATAAGGGGAGGGGTAGGAACGAGCAGTACTTC. Encoded protein: CAWNKGRGRNEQYF.

This clonotype was picked up a small number of times. V usage is TRBV23-1 and J usage is TRBJ2-7; possibly TRBD1 for D (6 bases). TRBV23-1 is classed as an ORF, of uncertain function. Deletions cut 1 base from V and 5 bases from J, with 18 bases between. The CDR3 totals 16 residues. The CDR3 sequence: CASSQYLADRPNEQYF. The CDR3 nucleotides are TGCGCCAGCAGTCAATACTTGGCGGACAGACCGAACGAGCAGTACTTC.

At least ten counts were recorded for this clonotype. The chain has TRBV5-1 and TRBJ2-7; D possibly corresponds to TRBD1 (6 bases). Trimming pared 3 bases from V and 3 bases from J, leaving 13 bases between. Germline V CDR1 and CDR2: SGHRS, YFSETQ. The CDR3 length is 14 residues. The CDR3 spells CASSSVGTNYEQYF. The CDR3 region has the DNA TGCGCCAGCAGCTCTGTCGGGACAAACTACGAGCAGTACTTC.

The rearrangement links TRBV29-1 to TRBJ2-2; 7 positions match TRBD2. The V and J ends lost 7 bases and 6 bases, in that order; junction bases with no gene match: 11. The CDR3 sequence is 14 residues long. The germline gives CDR1 SQVTM, CDR2 ANQGSEA. The CDR3 protein is CSAARGSRPGELFF. CDR3 coding DNA: TGCAGCGCCGCCCGCGGGAGCCGTCCCGGGGAGCTGTTTTTT.

This clonotype has a single count. The gene calls are TRBV19 and TRBJ2-7; a weak D match, TRBD2 (6 bases). V dropped 8 bases and J dropped 3 bases, with 8 bases sitting between them. CDR3 size: 11 residues. Germline V gives CDR1 LNHDA, CDR2 SQIVND (reference sequence). CDR3 amino acids: CASGGIYEQYF. The CDR3, as DNA: TGTGCCAGTGGGGGGATCTACGAGCAGTACTTC. Full variable domain (rest looked up from reference TRBV19 and TRBJ2-7): DGGITQSPKYLFRKEGQNVTLSCEQNLNHDAMYWYRQDPGQGLRLIYYSQIVNDFQKGDIAEGYSVSREKKESFPLTVTSAQKNPTAFYLCASGGIYEQYFGPGTRLTVT.

Details on this clonotype: One end of the junction does not line up with germline, which may come from a read error. The chain employs TRBV7-9 and TRBJ1-2, with a weak D call TRBD1 (6 bases). The CDR3 sequence is 14 residues long. CDR1 and CDR2 (germline): SEHNR, FQNEAQ (reference sequence). The CDR3 DNA reads TGTGCCAGCATCTTACTTTCGGGGGCGTATGGCTACACCTTC. Its protein is CASILLSGAYGYTF.

The gene calls are TRBV20-1 and TRBJ2-5, with D maybe TRBD1 (6 bases). Trimming stripped 6 bases from V and 4 bases from J, with 15 bases between. The length of the CDR3 is 13 residues. The germline V gene encodes CDR1 DFQATT and CDR2 SNEGSKA (reference sequence). The CDR3, as DNA: TGCAGTGCCCCTCCAGGGGTGGGAGAGACCCAGTACTTC. Translated: CSAPPGVGETQYF.

This chain links TRBV9 with TRBJ1-2, with TRBD1 as a possible D gene (5 bases). In germline, CDR1 is SGDLS, CDR2 YYNGEE. V gave up 0 bases and J gave up 3 bases, with 18 bases separating them. The CDR3 is 17 residues long. CDR3 region: CASSVGNSAGADYGYTF. CDR3 DNA: TGTGCCAGCAGCGTAGGAAACTCGGCCGGGGCTGACTATGGCTACACCTTC.

The chain employs TRBV7-2 and TRBJ2-1; 9 nucleotides align to TRBD2. Looked up from germline, CDR1 is SGHTA and CDR2 is FQGNSA. This CDR3 is 15 amino acids long. V shed 5 bases, J shed 4 bases, and the junction held 6 bases outside the gene matches. The CDR3 DNA reads TGTGCCAGCAGCCAACTTAGCGGGAGTTACAATGAGCAGTTCTTC. It specifies CASSQLSGSYNEQFF.

The rearrangement joins TRBV15 to TRBJ2-7; D unclear. The CDR3 spans 16 residues. Germline CDR1 and CDR2: LNHNV and YYDKDF (reference sequence). Between the trimmed V and J ends, which lost 1 base and 0 bases, there was a span of 13 bases. The CDR3 reads CATSRGRELSSYEQYF. The DNA for the CDR3 is TGTGCCACCAGCAGAGGTAGGGAACTGAGCTCCTACGAGCAGTACTTC.

This chain links TRBV7-9 with TRBJ2-1; no firm D call. V gave up 0 bases and J gave up 4 bases, with 13 bases separating them. Germline CDR1 is SEHNR and CDR2 is FQNEAQ (reference sequence). This CDR3 contains 16 residues. CDR3 amino acids: CASSLARRGIYNEQFF. The DNA of the CDR3 is TGTGCCAGCAGCTTAGCAAGGAGAGGAATATACAATGAGCAGTTCTTC.

The chain employs TRBV6-2 or TRBV6-3 and TRBJ2-1, with TRBD2 identical over 7 bases. CDR3 size: 15 residues. V lost 3 bases, J lost 4 bases, and 6 bases stayed unmatched. Germline CDR1 is MNHEY and CDR2 is SVGEGT. CDR3 in DNA: TGTGCCAGCAGTTATTTGCTAGCGGAGTACAATGAGCAGTTCTTC. Translation: CASSYLLAEYNEQFF.